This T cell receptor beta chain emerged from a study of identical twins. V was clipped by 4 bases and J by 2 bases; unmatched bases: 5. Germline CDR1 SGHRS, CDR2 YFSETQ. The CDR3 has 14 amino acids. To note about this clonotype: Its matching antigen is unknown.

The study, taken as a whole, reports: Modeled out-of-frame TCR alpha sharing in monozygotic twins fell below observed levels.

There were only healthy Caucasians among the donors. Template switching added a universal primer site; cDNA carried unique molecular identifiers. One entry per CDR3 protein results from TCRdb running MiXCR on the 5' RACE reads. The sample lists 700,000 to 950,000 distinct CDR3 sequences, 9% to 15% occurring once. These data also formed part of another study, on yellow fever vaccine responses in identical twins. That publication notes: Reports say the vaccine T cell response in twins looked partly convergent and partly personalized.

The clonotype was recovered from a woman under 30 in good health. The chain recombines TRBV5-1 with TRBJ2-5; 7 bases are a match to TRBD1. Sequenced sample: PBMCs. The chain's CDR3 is CASSVGTVQETQYF. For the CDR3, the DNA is TGCGCCAGCAGCGTCGGGACAGTTCAAGAGACCCAGTACTTC.